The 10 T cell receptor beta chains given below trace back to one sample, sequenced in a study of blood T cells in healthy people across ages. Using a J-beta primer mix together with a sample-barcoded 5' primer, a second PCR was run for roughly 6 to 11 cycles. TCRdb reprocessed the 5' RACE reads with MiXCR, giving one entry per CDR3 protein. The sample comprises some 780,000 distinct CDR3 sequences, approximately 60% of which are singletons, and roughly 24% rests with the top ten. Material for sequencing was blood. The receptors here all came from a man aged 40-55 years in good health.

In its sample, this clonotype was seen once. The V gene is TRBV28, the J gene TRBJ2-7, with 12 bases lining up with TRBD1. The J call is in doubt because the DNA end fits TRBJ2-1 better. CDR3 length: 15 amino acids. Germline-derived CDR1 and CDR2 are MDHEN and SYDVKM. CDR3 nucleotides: TGTGCCAGCAGACCGGGACAGGGGGCACTCAATGAGCAGTTCTTC. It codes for CASRPGQGALNEQFF.

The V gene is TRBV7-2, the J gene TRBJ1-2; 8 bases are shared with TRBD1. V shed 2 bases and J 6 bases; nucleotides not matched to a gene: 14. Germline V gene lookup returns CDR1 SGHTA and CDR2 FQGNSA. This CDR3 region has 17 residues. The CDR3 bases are TGTGCCAGCAGCTTACGGACAGGGATTAAGCTTGACCATGGCTACACCTTC. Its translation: CASSLRTGIKLDHGYTF.

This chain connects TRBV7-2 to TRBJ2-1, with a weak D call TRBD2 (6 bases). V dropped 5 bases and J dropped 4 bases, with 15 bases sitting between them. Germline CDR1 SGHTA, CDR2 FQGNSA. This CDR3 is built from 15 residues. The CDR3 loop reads CASSLGASEYNEQFF. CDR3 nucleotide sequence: TGTGCCAGCAGCCTCGGGGCTAGCGAGTACAATGAGCAGTTCTTC.

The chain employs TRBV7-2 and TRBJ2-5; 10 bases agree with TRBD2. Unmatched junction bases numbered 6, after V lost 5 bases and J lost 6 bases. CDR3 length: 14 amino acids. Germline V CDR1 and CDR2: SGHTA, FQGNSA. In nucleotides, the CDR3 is TGTGCCAGCAGCCTACTAGCGGGAATTCAGACCCAGTACTTC. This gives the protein CASSLLAGIQTQYF.

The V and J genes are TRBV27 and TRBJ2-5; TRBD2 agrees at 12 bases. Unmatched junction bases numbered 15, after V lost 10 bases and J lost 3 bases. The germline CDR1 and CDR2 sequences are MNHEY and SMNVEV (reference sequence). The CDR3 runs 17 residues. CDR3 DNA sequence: TGTGCCACCCAAATTTCCGGGACTAGCGGGTTTAAAGAGACCCAGTACTTC. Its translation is CATQISGTSGFKETQYF.

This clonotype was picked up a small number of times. The CDR3 is CASSQDYRGREQFF. CDR3 in DNA: TGTGCCAGCAGCCAAGATTACAGGGGGCGGGAGCAGTTCTTC. The genes are TRBV4-2 and TRBJ2-1, with TRBD1 identical over 9 bases. Germline V CDR1 and CDR2: LGHNA, YNFKEQ. This CDR3 comprises 14 residues. J lost 10 bases, V lost 0 bases, and 4 bases had no gene match.

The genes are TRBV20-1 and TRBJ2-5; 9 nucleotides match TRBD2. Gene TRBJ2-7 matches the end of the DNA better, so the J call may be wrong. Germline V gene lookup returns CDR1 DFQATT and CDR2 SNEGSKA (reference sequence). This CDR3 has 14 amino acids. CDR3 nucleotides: TGCAGTGCGCCGAAGACTAGCGGCCTTGACGAGCAGTACTTC. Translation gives CSAPKTSGLDEQYF.

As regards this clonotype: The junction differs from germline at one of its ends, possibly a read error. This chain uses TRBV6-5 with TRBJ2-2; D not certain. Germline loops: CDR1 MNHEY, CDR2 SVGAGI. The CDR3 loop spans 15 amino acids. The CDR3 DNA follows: TGTGCCAGTAGTTATGACCCAACGAACACCGGGGAGCTGTTTTTT. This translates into CASSYDPTNTGELFF.

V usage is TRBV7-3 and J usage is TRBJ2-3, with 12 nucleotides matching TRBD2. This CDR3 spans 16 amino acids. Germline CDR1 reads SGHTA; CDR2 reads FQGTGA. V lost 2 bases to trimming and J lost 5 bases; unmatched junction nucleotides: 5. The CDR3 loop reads CASSLVLAGGVDTQYF. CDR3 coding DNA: TGTGCCAGCAGCTTAGTCCTAGCGGGGGGGGTAGATACGCAGTATTTT.

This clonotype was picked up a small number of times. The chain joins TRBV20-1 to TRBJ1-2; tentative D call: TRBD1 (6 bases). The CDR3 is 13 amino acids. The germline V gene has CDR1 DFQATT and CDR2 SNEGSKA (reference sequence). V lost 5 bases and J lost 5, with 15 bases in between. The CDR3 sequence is CSAPDWGRYGYTF. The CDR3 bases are TGCAGTGCTCCCGACTGGGGGCGTTATGGCTACACCTTC.